This T cell receptor beta chain was sequenced in a study of blood T cell repertoires in COVID-19. As for this clone: This specimen includes other DNA sequences encoding the same CDR3.

Germline lookup yields CDR1 LNHDA and CDR2 SQIVND (reference sequence). V was shortened by 2 bases and J by 5 bases, with 6 bases between the two germline ends. The CDR3 extends over 12 amino acids. TCRdb keeps only in-frame clones here, not all; method: immunoSEQ multiplex PCR. The repertoire has about 89,000 clones, 65% to 85% of them found once; the top ten carry approximately 6%. The sample comprised peripheral blood. This chain uses TRBV19 with TRBJ1-1; unclear D gene. The sequence came from a man between 65 and 79 years old with COVID-19, enrolled during active disease. CDR3 region: CASSIRGTEAFF. The CDR3 bases are TGTGCCAGTAGTATAAGAGGAACTGAAGCTTTCTTT.